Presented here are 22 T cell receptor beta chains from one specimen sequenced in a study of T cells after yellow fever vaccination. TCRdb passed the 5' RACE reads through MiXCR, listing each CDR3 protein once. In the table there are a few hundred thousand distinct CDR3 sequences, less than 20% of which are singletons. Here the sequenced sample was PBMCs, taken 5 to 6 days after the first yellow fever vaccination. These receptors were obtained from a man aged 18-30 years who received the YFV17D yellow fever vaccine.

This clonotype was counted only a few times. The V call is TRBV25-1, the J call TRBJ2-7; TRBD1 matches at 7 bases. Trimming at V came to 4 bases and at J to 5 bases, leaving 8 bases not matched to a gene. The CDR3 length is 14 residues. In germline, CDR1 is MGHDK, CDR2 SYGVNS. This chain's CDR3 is CASSAGDRVHEQYF. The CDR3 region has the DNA TGTGCCAGCAGTGCGGGTGACAGGGTCCACGAGCAGTACTTC.

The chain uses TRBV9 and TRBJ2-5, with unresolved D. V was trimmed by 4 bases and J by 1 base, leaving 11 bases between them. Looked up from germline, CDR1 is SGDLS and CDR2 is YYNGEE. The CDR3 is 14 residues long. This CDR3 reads CASSPQPFQETQYF. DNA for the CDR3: TGTGCCAGCAGCCCACAGCCATTCCAAGAGACCCAGTACTTC.

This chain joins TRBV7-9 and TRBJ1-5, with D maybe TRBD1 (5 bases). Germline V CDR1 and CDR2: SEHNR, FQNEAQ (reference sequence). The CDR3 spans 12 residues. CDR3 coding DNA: TGTGGGGTAGGGGCTAACAATCAGCCCCAGCATTTT. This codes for CGVGANNQPQHF.

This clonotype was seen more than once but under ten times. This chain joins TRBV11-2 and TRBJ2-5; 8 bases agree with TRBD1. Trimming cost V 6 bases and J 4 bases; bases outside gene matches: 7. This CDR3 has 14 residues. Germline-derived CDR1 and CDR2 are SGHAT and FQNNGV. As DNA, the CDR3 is TGTGCCAGCAGGGAACCAGGGGGCGGAGAGACCCAGTACTTC. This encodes CASREPGGGETQYF.

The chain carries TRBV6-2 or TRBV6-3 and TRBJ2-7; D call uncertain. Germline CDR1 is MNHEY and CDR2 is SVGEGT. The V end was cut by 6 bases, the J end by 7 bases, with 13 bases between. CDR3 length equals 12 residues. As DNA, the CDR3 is TGTGCCAGCAGCTCCCGGAAAGGGGAGCAGTACGTC. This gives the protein CASSSRKGEQYV.

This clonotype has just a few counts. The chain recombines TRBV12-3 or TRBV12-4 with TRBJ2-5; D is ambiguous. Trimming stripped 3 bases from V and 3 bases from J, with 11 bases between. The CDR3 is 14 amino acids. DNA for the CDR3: TGTGCCAGCAGTTTCAGTTCTACGGAAGAGACCCAGTACTTC. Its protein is CASSFSSTEETQYF.

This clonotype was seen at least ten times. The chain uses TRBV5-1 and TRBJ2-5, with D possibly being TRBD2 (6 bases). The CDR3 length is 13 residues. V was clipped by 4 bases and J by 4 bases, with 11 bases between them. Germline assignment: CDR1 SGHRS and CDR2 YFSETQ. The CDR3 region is CASSREEGETQYF. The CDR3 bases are TGCGCCAGCAGCAGGGAGGAGGGAGAGACCCAGTACTTC.

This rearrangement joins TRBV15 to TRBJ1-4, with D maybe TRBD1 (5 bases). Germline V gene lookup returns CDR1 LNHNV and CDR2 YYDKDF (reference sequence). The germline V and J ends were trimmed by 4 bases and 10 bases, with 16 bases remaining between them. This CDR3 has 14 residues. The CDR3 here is CATSTTATGGKLFF. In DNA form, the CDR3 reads TGTGCCACCAGCACGACGGCTACGGGGGGAAAACTGTTTTTT.

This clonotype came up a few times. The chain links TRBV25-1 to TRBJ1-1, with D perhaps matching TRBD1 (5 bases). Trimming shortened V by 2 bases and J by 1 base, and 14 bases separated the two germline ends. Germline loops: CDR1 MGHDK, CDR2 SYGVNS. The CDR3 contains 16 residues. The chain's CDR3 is CASSERGEGPNTEAFF. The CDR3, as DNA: TGTGCCAGCAGTGAAAGGGGTGAGGGCCCGAACACTGAAGCTTTCTTT.

The CDR3 loop reads CASSLAGVGGDTQYF. The CDR3 DNA reads as TGCGCCAGCAGCTTGGCAGGGGTCGGAGGAGATACGCAGTATTTT. The chain couples TRBV5-1 to TRBJ2-3; maybe TRBD1 (6 bases). Germline-derived CDR1 and CDR2 are SGHRS and YFSETQ. Between the trimmed V and J ends, which lost 0 bases and 5 bases, there was a span of 13 bases. The CDR3 consists of 15 residues.

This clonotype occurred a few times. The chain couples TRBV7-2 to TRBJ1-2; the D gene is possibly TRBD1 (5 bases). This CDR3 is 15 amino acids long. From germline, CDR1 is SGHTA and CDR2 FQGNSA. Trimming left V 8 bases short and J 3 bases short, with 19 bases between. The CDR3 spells CASGRDGAVHYGYTF. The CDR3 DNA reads TGTGCCAGCGGACGAGACGGGGCAGTGCACTATGGCTACACCTTC. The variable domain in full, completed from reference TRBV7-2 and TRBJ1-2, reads GAGVSQSPSNKVTEKGKDVELRCDPISGHTALYWYRQSLGQGLEFLIYFQGNSAPDKSGLPSDRFSAERTGGSVSTLTIQRTQQEDSAVYLCASGRDGAVHYGYTFGSGTRLTVV.

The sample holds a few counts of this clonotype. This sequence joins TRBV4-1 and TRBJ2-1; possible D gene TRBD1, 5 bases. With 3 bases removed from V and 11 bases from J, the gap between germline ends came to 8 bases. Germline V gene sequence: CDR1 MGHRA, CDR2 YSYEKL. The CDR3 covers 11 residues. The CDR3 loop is CASSHEDKQFF. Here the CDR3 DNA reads TGCGCCAGCAGCCATGAGGACAAGCAGTTCTTC.

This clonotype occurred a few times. CDR3 in DNA: TGTGCCAGCAGCTTAGTGGGTATGCGCGGGTCCTACACAGATACGCAGTATTTT. It is translated as CASSLVGMRGSYTDTQYF. The chain carries TRBV11-2 and TRBJ2-3, with D maybe TRBD2 (5 bases). CDR1 is SGHAT, CDR2 FQNNGV, per germline. The CDR3 is 18 amino acids. Deletions cut 1 base from V and 2 bases from J, with 19 bases between.

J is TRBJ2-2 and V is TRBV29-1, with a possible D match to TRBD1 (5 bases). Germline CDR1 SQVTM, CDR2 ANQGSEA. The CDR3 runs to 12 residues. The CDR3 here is CSLGVVTGELFF. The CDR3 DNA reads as TGCAGTTTAGGGGTTGTCACCGGGGAGCTGTTTTTT.

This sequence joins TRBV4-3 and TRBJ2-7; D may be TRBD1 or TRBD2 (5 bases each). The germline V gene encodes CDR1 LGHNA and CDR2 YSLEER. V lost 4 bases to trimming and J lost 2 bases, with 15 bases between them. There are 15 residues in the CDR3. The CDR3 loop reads CASSLEGTAPYEQYF. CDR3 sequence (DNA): TGCGCCAGCAGCCTAGAGGGGACGGCTCCCTACGAGCAGTACTTC.

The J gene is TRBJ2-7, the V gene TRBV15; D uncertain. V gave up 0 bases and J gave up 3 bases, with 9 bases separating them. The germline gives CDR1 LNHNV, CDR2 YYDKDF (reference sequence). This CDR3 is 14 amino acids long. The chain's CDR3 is CATSRESHNYEQYV. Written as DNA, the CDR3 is TGTGCCACCAGCAGAGAGTCCCACAACTACGAGCAGTACGTC.

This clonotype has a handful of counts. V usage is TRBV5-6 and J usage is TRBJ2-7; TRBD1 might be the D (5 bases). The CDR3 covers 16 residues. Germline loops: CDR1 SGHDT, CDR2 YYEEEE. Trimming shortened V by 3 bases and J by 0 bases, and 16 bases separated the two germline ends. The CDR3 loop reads CASSSYLDSRSYEQYF. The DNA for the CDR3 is TGTGCCAGCAGCTCCTACCTCGACAGTCGCTCCTACGAGCAGTACTTC.

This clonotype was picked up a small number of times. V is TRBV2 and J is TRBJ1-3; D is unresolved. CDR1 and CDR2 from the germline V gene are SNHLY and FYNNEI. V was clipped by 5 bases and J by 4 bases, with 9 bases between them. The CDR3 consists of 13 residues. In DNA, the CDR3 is TGTGCCAGCAGTCAGAATATCGGAAACACCATATATTTT. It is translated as CASSQNIGNTIYF.

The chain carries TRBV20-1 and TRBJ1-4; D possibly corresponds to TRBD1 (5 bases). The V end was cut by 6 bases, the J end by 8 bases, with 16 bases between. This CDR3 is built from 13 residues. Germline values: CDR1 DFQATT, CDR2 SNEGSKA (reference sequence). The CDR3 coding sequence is TGCAGTGCCAAAGGAAGGGGTAGGGAAAAACTGTTTTTT. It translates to CSAKGRGREKLFF.

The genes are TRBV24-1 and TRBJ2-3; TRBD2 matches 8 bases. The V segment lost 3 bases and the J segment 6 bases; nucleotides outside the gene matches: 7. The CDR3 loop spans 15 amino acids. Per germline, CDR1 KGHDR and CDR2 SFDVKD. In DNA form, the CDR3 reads TGTGCCACCAGTGATCCCGGGACTAGTATGGATACGCAGTATTTT. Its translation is CATSDPGTSMDTQYF.

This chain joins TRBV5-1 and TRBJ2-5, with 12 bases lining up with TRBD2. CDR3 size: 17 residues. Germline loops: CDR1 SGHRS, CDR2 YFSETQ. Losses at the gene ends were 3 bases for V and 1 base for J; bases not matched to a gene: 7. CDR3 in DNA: TGCGCCAGCAGCTCCCACCCTAGCGGGGGGGCCCAAGAGACCCAGTACTTC. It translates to CASSSHPSGGAQETQYF.

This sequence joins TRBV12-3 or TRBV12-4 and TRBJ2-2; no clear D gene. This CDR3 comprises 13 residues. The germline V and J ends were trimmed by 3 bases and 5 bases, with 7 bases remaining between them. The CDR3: CASSFYGTGELFF. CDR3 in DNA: TGTGCCAGCAGTTTCTATGGAACCGGGGAGCTGTTTTTT.